A selection of T cell receptor beta chains follows, all from one sample in a study of PD-L1 blockade in urothelial cancer. TCRdb's copy holds only in-frame clones and misses some; the assay was immunoSEQ multiplex PCR. The sample carries fewer than 65,000 clones, around 90% recorded once. The input for sequencing was PBMCs, taken around atezolizumab (anti-PD-L1) treatment. These receptors were obtained from a woman aged 60 to 75 with urothelial cancer. Both conserved end residues are part of each CDR3. The D gene is left open where the match is weak. Clone size is not always given. Where it is, it says once, few, many or a class for expanded clones.

J gene: TRBJ2-7
V gene: TRBV19
D gene: TRBD2
clone size: NA
CDR3 DNA: TGTGCCAGTAGTATGTGGGGTAGCGGGGCGGAGATCTACGAGCAGTACTTC
CDR3 protein: CASSMWGSGAEIYEQYF

J gene: TRBJ2-7
V gene: TRBV10-1
D gene: NA
clone size: NA
CDR3 DNA: TGCGCCAGCAGCGAAACGCAGGGCGGACCCTTCTACGAGCAGTACTTC
CDR3 protein: CASSETQGGPFYEQYF

J gene: TRBJ2-1
V gene: TRBV5-4
D gene: TRBD2
clone size: NA
CDR3 DNA: TGTGCCAGCAGCCGAGGAACCGGGAGGGCCTCGAGTGAGCAGTTCTTC
CDR3 protein: CASSRGTGRASSEQFF

J gene: TRBJ2-4
V gene: TRBV19
D gene: NA
clone size: NA
CDR3 DNA: TGTGCCAGTAGTATAGTACCCACGGGGTTGGACATTCAGTACTTC
CDR3 protein: CASSIVPTGLDIQYF

J gene: TRBJ1-2
V gene: TRBV4-2
D gene: NA
clone size: few
CDR3 DNA: TGTGCCAGCAGCCAAGAGTCCGGGGATCGGAACTATGGCTACACCTTC
CDR3 protein: CASSQESGDRNYGYTF

J gene: TRBJ1-4
V gene: TRBV2
D gene: NA
clone size: few
CDR3 DNA: TGTGCCAGCAGTGCGTCCGGGTCTTTGCTGTTTTTT
CDR3 protein: CASSASGSLLFF

J gene: TRBJ2-5
V gene: TRBV5-1
D gene: TRBD1
clone size: NA
CDR3 DNA: TGCGCCAGCAGCCGATCGTCCGGGACAGGGGAAGAGACCCAGTACTTC
CDR3 protein: CASSRSSGTGEETQYF

J gene: TRBJ2-7
V gene: TRBV5-1
D gene: NA
clone size: NA
CDR3 DNA: TGCGCCAGCAGCTTGGAGGCCACTAATTCCTACGAGCAGTACTTC
CDR3 protein: CASSLEATNSYEQYF

J gene: TRBJ1-1
V gene: TRBV18
D gene: NA
clone size: NA
CDR3 DNA: TGTGCCAGCTCTCCGGGACACCAAAACACTGAAGCTTTCTTT
CDR3 protein: CASSPGHQNTEAFF

J gene: TRBJ2-3
V gene: TRBV7-2
D gene: TRBD2
clone size: NA
CDR3 DNA: TGTGCCAGCAGATTGGGACTAGATCGCGCAGATACGCAGTATTTT
CDR3 protein: CASRLGLDRADTQYF

J gene: TRBJ1-4
V gene: TRBV7-2
D gene: TRBD1
clone size: NA
CDR3 DNA: TGTGCCAGCAGCTCCCAGGGGGCGCGAGGAGAAAAACTGTTTTTT
CDR3 protein: CASSSQGARGEKLFF

J gene: TRBJ2-3
V gene: TRBV18
D gene: TRBD2
clone size: NA
CDR3 DNA: TGTGCCAGCTCACAAGGACGGGGGGGAAGCACAGATACGCAGTATTTT
CDR3 protein: CASSQGRGGSTDTQYF

J gene: TRBJ1-2
V gene: TRBV4-1
D gene: TRBD1
clone size: NA
CDR3 DNA: TGCGCCAGCAGCCAAGAGGGACAGGGGATCTATGGCTACACCTTC
CDR3 protein: CASSQEGQGIYGYTF

J gene: TRBJ1-3
V gene: TRBV9
D gene: TRBD1
clone size: NA
CDR3 DNA: TGTGCCAGCAGCGTACCCCGGACAGGGGGCGGTGGAAACACCATATATTTT
CDR3 protein: CASSVPRTGGGGNTIYF

J gene: TRBJ1-2
V gene: TRBV27
D gene: NA
clone size: NA
CDR3 DNA: TGTGCCAGCTCTGGGGGGGGGTTAGGCTATGGCTACACCTTC
CDR3 protein: CASSGGGLGYGYTF

J gene: TRBJ1-2
V gene: TRBV15
D gene: TRBD1
clone size: once
CDR3 DNA: TGTGCCACCAGCAGAGACCGGACAGGGGGCTATGGCTACACCTTC
CDR3 protein: CATSRDRTGGYGYTF

J gene: TRBJ1-6
V gene: TRBV18
D gene: TRBD1
clone size: NA
CDR3 DNA: TGTGCCAGCTCACCGAAGGCAGGGGGCGATTCACCCCTCCACTTT
CDR3 protein: CASSPKAGGDSPLHF

J gene: TRBJ1-5
V gene: TRBV5-1
D gene: NA
clone size: NA
CDR3 DNA: TGCGCCAGCAGCTTGGTTAGGGAGGCTCAGCCCCAGCATTTT
CDR3 protein: CASSLVREAQPQHF